The rows below give T cell receptor beta chains drawn from one sample of a study of cytomegalovirus exposure and HLA in healthy donors. Assay used: immunoSEQ multiplex PCR; TCRdb lists only in-frame clones, some missing. The table includes around 120,000 clones, around a tenth detected once. The sample taken for sequencing was PBMCs. These receptors originate from a man aged 25-40 years in good health and CMV-seronegative. CDR3s include the opening cysteine and the closing phenylalanine or tryptophan. D genes are given only for firm matches. The size of a clone is reported for some rows only, either as once, few or many, or as a class for expanded clones.

TRBJ2-5 TRBV9 few TRBD1 TGTGCCAGCAGCGACCGACAGGGGGGGGAGACCCAGTACTTC CASSDRQGGETQYF
TRBJ1-2 TRBV19 few TRBD1 TGTGCCAGTAGTATGACAGGGGGAGGGTTTTATGGCTACACCTTC CASSMTGGGFYGYTF
TRBJ2-6 TRBV5-1 few - TGCGCCAGCAGCTCGTTCACGGGGTCGGCTGGGGCCAACGTCCTGACTTTC CASSSFTGSAGANVLTF
TRBJ1-2 TRBV6-1 - - TGTGCCAGCAGTAGTCAGGGCAGGGCTAACTATGGCTACACCTTC CASSSQGRANYGYTF
TRBJ2-5 TRBV4-1 - TRBD2 TGCGCCAGCAGACCTAGCGGGGTCGGGGAGACCCAGTACTTC CASRPSGVGETQYF
TRBJ1-2 TRBV19 - - TGTGCCACCTCCTTGAGGGGGACGGGCGGCTACACCTTC CATSLRGTGGYTF
TRBJ1-1 TRBV5-1 - TRBD1 TGCGCCAGCAGCTTGGACGGGACAGGGGAAGCTTTCTTT CASSLDGTGEAFF
TRBJ2-7 TRBV5-4 few TRBD1 TGTGCCAGCAGCTTGAGGGCAGGGGGCCTGAATCTCTACGAGCAGTACTTC CASSLRAGGLNLYEQYF
TRBJ2-3 TRBV5-1 - TRBD2 TGCGCCAGCAGCTTGTCAGGACTAGCGGGGGGGCTCGCAGATACGCAGTATTTT CASSLSGLAGGLADTQYF
TRBJ1-1 TRBV19 - - TGTGCCAGTAGTTTCTACAGGAACACTGAAGCTTTCTTT CASSFYRNTEAFF
TRBJ1-1 TRBV2 few - TGTGCCAGCGTTCGGTCCCTGAACACTGAAGCTTTCTTT CASVRSLNTEAFF
TRBJ2-3 TRBV19 few TRBD2 TGTGCCAGTAGTATAGGGGCTAGCGGGAGTGGGGGTACAGATACGCAGTATTTT CASSIGASGSGGTDTQYF
TRBJ2-7 TRBV28 few TRBD2 TGTGCCAGCAGTGCAGCGGGAGGCCTTCGGGAGCAGTACTTC CASSAAGGLREQYF
TRBJ2-1 TRBV7-3 - TRBD2 TGTGCCAGCAGCTTAGCTAGCGGGAGTTTATCCAATGAGCAGTTCTTC CASSLASGSLSNEQFF
TRBJ2-1 TRBV2 few - TGTGCCAGCAGTGATCCGCGGCCCAACAATGAGCAGTTCTTC CASSDPRPNNEQFF
TRBJ2-1 TRBV10-3 few TRBD2 TGTGCCATCAGTGAGTCGATGGCTAGCGGGAGTATCTACAATGAGCAGTTCTTC CAISESMASGSIYNEQFF
TRBJ2-1 TRBV9 - TRBD2 TGTGCCAGCAGCCTTGGGAGGCGGGGGGATGAGCAGTTCTTC CASSLGRRGDEQFF
TRBJ1-1 TRBV29-1 few - TGCAGCTTCTCGAGGAGGGCCACTGAAGCTTTCTTT CSFSRRATEAFF
TRBJ1-1 TRBV4-1 few - TGCGCCAGCAGCCAAGGAGGATCTATGCTTGAAGCTTTCTTT CASSQGGSMLEAFF
TRBJ1-3 TRBV11-3 - - TGTGCCAGCAGCCACGTACGGAACACCATATATTTT CASSHVRNTIYF
TRBJ1-1 TRBV7-2 - - TGTGCCAGCAGCTCACAGGGAAACACTGAAGCTTTCTTT CASSSQGNTEAFF
TRBJ1-3 TRBV2 few TRBD1 TGTGCCAGCAGGGGGGGGACAGGACGAAAAGCCGCCTCTGGAAACACCATATATTTT CASRGGTGRKAASGNTIYF
TRBJ1-1 TRBV10-3 - TRBD1 TGTGCCATCAGGGGGACAGTCGTTTTTGGGATGAACACTGAAGCTTTCTTT CAIRGTVVFGMNTEAFF
TRBJ2-1 TRBV9 - TRBD2 TGTGCCAGCAGCGTAAGGACTAGCGGGATGGTTGAGCAGTTCTTC CASSVRTSGMVEQFF
TRBJ1-2 TRBV12-5 few TRBD1 TGTGCTAGTGGTTTGGTAGGCCCCGACAGGGGGGTAAACTATGGCTACACCTTC CASGLVGPDRGVNYGYTF
TRBJ2-3 TRBV5-6 - - TGTGCCAGCAGCTTAATAGCGGCTGTGGGTACGCAGTATTTT CASSLIAAVGTQYF
TRBJ1-1 TRBV2 few - TGTGCCAGCACCGAGACAAGTAACACTGAAGCTTTCTTT CASTETSNTEAFF
TRBJ2-4 TRBV6-1 few TRBD2 TGTGCCAGCAGTTTGGGGGGGGAAAACATTCAGTACTTC CASSLGGENIQYF
TRBJ1-4 TRBV11-3 - - TGTGCCAGCAGCCCCCCCGGATCAGGGGCGGATGAAAAACTGTTTTTT CASSPPGSGADEKLFF
TRBJ2-1 TRBV19 - TRBD2 TGTGCCAGTAGCGGAGGGCGGGAGACCGATGAGCAGTTCTTC CASSGGRETDEQFF
TRBJ2-7 TRBV7-9 - TRBD2 TGTGCCAGCAGCCCGAGCGGGGGTCACGAGCAGTACTTC CASSPSGGHEQYF
TRBJ2-3 TRBV7-8 - TRBD2 TGTGCCAGCAGCGAGGGCCCCGGGACTAGCGGCACAGATACGCAGTATTTT CASSEGPGTSGTDTQYF
TRBJ1-5 TRBV7-2 few - TGTGCCAGCAGCCTCCGGGGCAATCAGCCCCAGCATTTT CASSLRGNQPQHF
TRBJ1-2 TRBV19 few TRBD1 TGTGCCACCCACCGACTGGGGACAGGGTACTATGGCTACACCTTC CATHRLGTGYYGYTF
TRBJ2-2 TRBV9 - TRBD1 TGTGCCAGCAGCACTAGGACAGGTGGCACCGGGGAGCTGTTTTTT CASSTRTGGTGELFF
TRBJ2-1 TRBV27 - - TGTGCCAGCAGTCCCCCTGGGAGAATCCACAGTGAGCAGTTCTTC CASSPPGRIHSEQFF
TRBJ2-5 TRBV18 - TRBD1 TGTGCCAGCTCACCAGGACAGGTACAAGAGACCCAGTACTTC CASSPGQVQETQYF
TRBJ1-2 TRBV6-1 - TRBD1 TGTGCCAGCGATCGAGGGGGACAGTATGGCTACACCTTC CASDRGGQYGYTF
TRBJ1-1 TRBV9 few - TGTGCCAGCAGCCCCGGCCCGACAGGTGAAGCTTTCTTT CASSPGPTGEAFF
TRBJ2-7 TRBV6-1 few - TGTGCCAGCAAAAGGGGCACCGCCTACGAGCAGTACTTC CASKRGTAYEQYF
TRBJ2-7 TRBV10-3 few - TGTGCCATCAGTGAGGACAGCTACGAGCAGTACTTC CAISEDSYEQYF
TRBJ2-7 TRBV4-3 few TRBD1 TGCGCCAGCAGCCGAGGACAGGGTTCCTACGAGCAGTACTTC CASSRGQGSYEQYF
TRBJ2-5 TRBV10-3 few TRBD2 TGTGCCATCAGCCCGACGGCGGGGGTGGAGACCCAGTACTTC CAISPTAGVETQYF
TRBJ2-7 TRBV6-1 few TRBD2 TGTGCCAGCAGCGAGCGGGGGCCCGGTTACGAGCAGTACTTC CASSERGPGYEQYF
TRBJ2-1 TRBV11-2 - TRBD2 TGTGCCAGCAGCAAACTAGCGGGAGGGTACAATGAGCAGTTCTTC CASSKLAGGYNEQFF
TRBJ2-3 TRBV4-1 few TRBD2 TGCGCCAGCAGCCAAGTGAGGGCGGGGGGCTCCGGAGATACGCAGTATTTT CASSQVRAGGSGDTQYF
TRBJ2-3 TRBV7-3 - TRBD2 TGTGCCAGCAGCTGGGGACTAGCGGTAGATACGCAGTATTTT CASSWGLAVDTQYF
TRBJ1-1 TRBV19 - - TGTGCCAGTAGTATATTGCCGGGGTTGGGCACTGAAGCTTTCTTT CASSILPGLGTEAFF
TRBJ1-5 TRBV7-9 - - TGTGCCAGCAGCTTACAGGGGAGTCAGCCCCAGCATTTT CASSLQGSQPQHF
TRBJ1-5 TRBV28 - - TGTGCCAGCCATTACGCAGGGAGGGACGATCAGCCCCAGCATTTT CASHYAGRDDQPQHF
TRBJ2-4 TRBV10-2 few - TGCGCCAGCACCGAGGGTGTCCCACTTAAAAACATTCAGTACTTC CASTEGVPLKNIQYF
TRBJ1-5 TRBV7-8 - TRBD1 TGTGCCAGCAGCCGTGACAGGGGAGGACTTAGCAATCAGCCCCAGCATTTT CASSRDRGGLSNQPQHF
TRBJ2-5 TRBV5-1 few TRBD1 TGCGCCAGCAGCTTGGCTCGGGGACAGGGTGGGGAGCAGTACTTC CASSLARGQGGEQYF
TRBJ2-6 TRBV5-6 once - TGTGCCAGCAGCTTGGGGGCGGCCCCAGCCCCTGGGGCCAACGTCCTGGCTTTC CASSLGAAPAPGANVLAF